This T cell receptor (beta chain) was identified during a study of T cells after yellow fever vaccination. Study outcomes and limitations: Booster samples showed a return of most primary-vaccination clones (roughly 96% CD4, approximately 85% CD8).

This clonotype was detected only a few times. No antigen is known for it. TCRdb ran MiXCR on the 5' RACE reads and lists one entry per CDR3 protein. The data contain around 120,000 distinct CDR3 sequences, approximately 7.1% of them seen just once; the ten biggest clones take up approximately 2.7%. The CDR3 runs 15 residues. The V gene's germline CDR1 is DFQATT and CDR2 SNEGSKA (reference sequence). Trimming took 6 bases from V and 4 from J, leaving 20 bases between them. This TCR was recovered from a man aged 18 to 30 who received the YFV17D yellow fever vaccine. The sample consisted of CD4+ T cells sorted from PBMCs, taken more than 40 days after the first yellow fever vaccination. The rearrangement links TRBV20-1 to TRBJ2-3, with D possibly being TRBD2 (6 bases). CDR3 nucleotide sequence: TGCAGTGCCCGAGACGGAGGGAAAGGCGCAGATACGCAGTATTTT. Protein product: CSARDGGKGADTQYF.